These 19 T cell receptor beta chains were all obtained from the same sample, sequenced in a study of CD8 T cells in ankylosing spondylitis. TCRdb independently ran MiXCR on the 5' RACE reads; one entry per CDR3 protein. Of some 290,000 distinct CDR3 sequences listed, roughly 20% are singletons. The sequenced material came from blood, either unsorted or a sorted T cell fraction (not recorded which). Every receptor here comes from a male donor with ankylosing spondylitis or in good health (not recorded which).

This clonotype was recorded many times. V gene TRBV12-3 or TRBV12-4 combines with J gene TRBJ2-2, with 12 positions matching TRBD2. Germline trimming cut 5 bases from V and 3 bases from J; bases unmatched to any gene: 1. This CDR3 spans 15 amino acids. The CDR3 reads CASSRLAGDTGELFF. Written as DNA, the CDR3 is TGTGCCAGCAGTCGACTAGCGGGGGACACCGGGGAGCTGTTTTTT.

Only a few counts were recorded for this clonotype. The V gene is TRBV7-2, the J gene TRBJ1-2; D perhaps matches TRBD1 (5 bases). Trimming left V 1 base short and J 7 bases short, with 13 bases between. The CDR3 runs 14 residues. Germline CDR1 reads SGHTA; CDR2 reads FQGNSA. CDR3 protein: CASSLGVGQGGYTF. The CDR3 region has the DNA TGTGCCAGCAGCTTAGGTGTCGGGCAGGGTGGCTACACCTTC. Complete variable domain (other parts from reference TRBV7-2 and TRBJ1-2): GAGVSQSPSNKVTEKGKDVELRCDPISGHTALYWYRQSLGQGLEFLIYFQGNSAPDKSGLPSDRFSAERTGGSVSTLTIQRTQQEDSAVYLCASSLGVGQGGYTFGSGTRLTVV.

This clonotype was counted a few times. V and J are TRBV5-5 and TRBJ2-3, with D possibly being TRBD1 (6 bases). With 9 bases removed from V and 1 base from J, the gap between germline ends came to 12 bases. The CDR3 has 13 residues. Germline CDR1 reads SGHKS; CDR2 reads YYEKEE (reference sequence). The CDR3 sequence is CATHREGTDTQYF. Written as DNA, the CDR3 is TGTGCCACCCACAGGGAAGGCACAGATACGCAGTATTTT.

V is TRBV24-1 and J is TRBJ1-2; D is perhaps TRBD1 (6 bases). The CDR3 is 14 amino acids. Trimming took off 2 bases at V and 4 bases at J, with 10 bases between the two ends. Germline lookup yields CDR1 KGHDR and CDR2 SFDVKD. CDR3: CATSDSRGIYGYTF. CDR3 nucleotide sequence: TGTGCCACCAGTGATTCCAGGGGAATCTATGGCTACACCTTC.

Remarks on this clonotype: A much more abundant neighbour one base away suggests this may be a read error. The chain combines TRBV2 with TRBJ1-4; the match to TRBD1 covers 9 bases. The CDR3 sequence is 14 residues long. V shed 4 bases and J 5 bases; nucleotides not matched to a gene: 2. Germline V gene data show CDR1 as SNHLY and CDR2 as FYNNEI. This CDR3 reads CASSAGTGNEKLFF. DNA of the CDR3: TGTGCCAGCAGTGCCGGGACAGGGAATGAAAAACTGTTTTTT.

This clonotype was detected only a few times. This chain joins TRBV24-1 and TRBJ2-2, with TRBD1 identical over 9 bases. The V segment lost 9 bases and the J segment 6 bases; nucleotides outside the gene matches: 4. The CDR3 has 13 residues. Germline CDR1 and CDR2: KGHDR and SFDVKD. The CDR3 reads CATGTGWAGELFF. For the CDR3, the DNA is TGTGCCACCGGGACAGGGTGGGCCGGGGAGCTGTTTTTT.

The rearrangement links TRBV7-9 to TRBJ2-1; 9 nucleotides line up with TRBD2. The CDR3 is 15 amino acids. The J segment lost 12 bases and the V segment lost 3 bases, leaving 12 bases of the junction unmatched. Looked up from germline, CDR1 is SEHNR and CDR2 is FQNEAQ (reference sequence). CDR3: CASSFSGRTVTGQFF. The CDR3, as DNA: TGTGCCAGCAGCTTTAGCGGGAGAACGGTAACGGGGCAGTTCTTC.

This clonotype was recorded once. The rearrangement links TRBV27 to TRBJ1-1; D remains ambiguous. CDR3 length equals 13 residues. The V gene lost 6 bases and the J gene lost 8 bases, with 16 bases spanning the gap. The germline V gene has CDR1 MNHEY and CDR2 SMNVEV (reference sequence). The CDR3: CASRALDIYEAFF. The CDR3 coding sequence is TGTGCCAGCAGAGCCCTAGACATTTACGAAGCTTTCTTT.

The chain has TRBV27 and TRBJ1-2, with D unclear. This CDR3 region has 13 residues. In germline, CDR1 is MNHEY, CDR2 SMNVEV (reference sequence). The V end was cut by 5 bases, the J end by 6 bases, with 13 bases between. Here the CDR3 DNA reads TGTGCCAGCAGTCCCCTGACCCCAAATGGCTACACCTTC. Translation: CASSPLTPNGYTF.

This clonotype was counted only a few times. The chain joins TRBV4-2 to TRBJ2-3; D may correspond to TRBD1 or TRBD2 (5 bases each). Germline lookup yields CDR1 LGHNA and CDR2 YNFKEQ. With 4 bases removed from V and 4 bases from J, the gap between germline ends came to 15 bases. This CDR3 has 15 residues. CDR3 sequence reads: CASSLGTLGPDTQYF. The CDR3 DNA reads TGTGCCAGCAGCCTGGGGACCTTAGGGCCAGATACGCAGTATTTT.

This clonotype was seen at least ten times. This sequence joins TRBV5-5 and TRBJ2-5; D is unclear. The germline V and J ends were trimmed by 0 bases and 4 bases, with 7 bases remaining between them. CDR3 length: 13 amino acids. The germline CDR1 and CDR2 sequences are SGHKS and YYEKEE (reference sequence). Here the CDR3 reads CASSLDVGETQYF. CDR3 bases: TGTGCCAGCAGCTTGGATGTAGGAGAGACCCAGTACTTC.

The rearrangement joins TRBV28 to TRBJ2-3, with D hard to call. V lost 4 bases, J lost 6 bases, and 17 bases lay in between. The germline V gene has CDR1 MDHEN and CDR2 SYDVKM. The CDR3 covers 15 residues. The CDR3 is CASSSPGRVGDTQYF. The CDR3 nucleotides are TGTGCCAGCAGTTCCCCCGGGCGCGTAGGGGATACGCAGTATTTT.

V gene TRBV7-9 combines with J gene TRBJ2-1; D unclear. The CDR3 is made up of 12 amino acids. Trimming removed 4 bases from V and 10 bases from J, with 11 bases in between. The germline V gene encodes CDR1 SEHNR and CDR2 FQNEAQ (reference sequence). The CDR3 is CASSSTDPEQFF. Here the CDR3 DNA reads TGTGCCAGCAGCTCCACTGACCCCGAGCAGTTCTTC. Combining the CDR3 with reference TRBV7-9 and TRBJ2-1 gives the whole variable domain DTGVSQNPRHKITKRGQNVTFRCDPISEHNRLYWYRQTLGQGPEFLTYFQNEAQLEKSRLLSDRFSAERPKGSFSTLEIQRTEQGDSAMYLCASSSTDPEQFFGPGTRLTVL.

This clonotype was counted between two and nine times. The CDR3 nucleotides read TGTGCCAGCAGCGAAACTAGCCGAACCAGCACAGATACGCAGTATTTT. Its translation is CASSETSRTSTDTQYF. The chain employs TRBV9 and TRBJ2-3; D is perhaps TRBD2 (6 bases). Trimming cost V 3 bases and J 0 bases, with 14 bases left between them. The CDR3 runs to 16 residues. The germline CDR1 and CDR2 sequences are SGDLS and YYNGEE.

This clonotype was seen more than once but under ten times. The rearrangement uses TRBV7-9 and TRBJ2-2; D is unresolved. There are 17 residues in the CDR3. Germline CDR1 reads SEHNR; CDR2 reads FQNEAQ (reference sequence). The V end was cut by 7 bases, the J end by 2 bases, with 20 bases between. CDR3 in amino acids: CASTSSRWGSNTGELFF. Here the CDR3 DNA reads TGTGCCAGCACCTCCTCCCGGTGGGGTTCCAACACCGGGGAGCTGTTTTTT.

The J gene is TRBJ2-2, the V gene TRBV20-1; D is undetermined. V was trimmed by 0 bases and J by 0 bases, leaving 11 bases between them. The CDR3 consists of 16 residues. In germline, CDR1 is DFQATT, CDR2 SNEGSKA (reference sequence). This chain's CDR3 is CSARDSLWANTGELFF. CDR3 coding DNA: TGCAGTGCTAGAGATTCCCTATGGGCGAACACCGGGGAGCTGTTTTTT.

This chain links TRBV6-1 with TRBJ1-2, with D perhaps TRBD1 (6 bases). The CDR3 extends over 15 amino acids. Trimming shortened V by 6 bases and J by 6 bases, and 20 bases separated the two germline ends. Germline CDR1 and CDR2: MNHNS and SASEGT. CDR3 in amino acids: CASRTKGSGVNGYTF. As DNA, the CDR3 is TGTGCCAGCAGGACGAAGGGGTCAGGGGTCAATGGCTACACCTTC.

This clonotype has ten or more counts. The gene calls are TRBV5-1 and TRBJ2-3, with 8 bases fitting TRBD1. Per germline, CDR1 SGHRS and CDR2 YFSETQ. The CDR3 sequence is 16 residues long. J gave up 2 bases and V 6 bases, and 11 bases lay outside the gene matches. In DNA, the CDR3 is TGCGCCAGCACCAGGGGGCGTGCAGCATTCACAGATACGCAGTATTTT. It is translated as CASTRGRAAFTDTQYF.

V gene TRBV5-6 combines with J gene TRBJ2-3; D gene ambiguous. The ends were cut back, 5 bases at V and 0 bases at J, with 10 bases in the middle. There are 14 residues in the CDR3. Germline CDR1 and CDR2: SGHDT and YYEEEE. The CDR3 sequence: CASRFTGSTDTQYF. CDR3 bases: TGTGCCAGCAGGTTTACGGGTAGCACAGATACGCAGTATTTT. Drawing the rest from reference TRBV5-6 and TRBJ2-3, the complete variable domain is DAGVTQSPTHLIKTRGQQVTLRCSPKSGHDTVSWYQQALGQGPQFIFQYYEEEERQRGNFPDRFSGHQFPNYSSELNVNALLLGDSALYLCASRFTGSTDTQYFGPGTRLTVL.